This passage covers 27 T cell receptor beta chains from one sample sequenced in a study of blood T cell repertoires in COVID-19. Libraries were prepared by immunoSEQ multiplex PCR; TCRdb keeps only in-frame clonotypes and omits some of them. The top ten hold 3% to 4% of the sample, which has a few hundred thousand clones, more than 80% seen once. The sample was PBMCs or T cells enriched from blood (not recorded which). All receptors come from a woman aged 18-30 years in a cohort exposed to, infected with or recovered from COVID-19 (not recorded which).

This sequence joins TRBV5-1 and TRBJ1-5; D unclear. Trimming took off 7 bases at V and 6 bases at J, with 8 bases between the two ends. The length of the CDR3 is 11 residues. Germline V CDR1 and CDR2: SGHRS, YFSETQ. The CDR3 loop reads CASRGRQPQHF. The CDR3 DNA reads as TGCGCCAGCCGTGGGCGTCAGCCCCAGCATTTT.

This chain links TRBV3-1 (or the pseudogene TRBV3-2) with TRBJ1-2; 7 bases map to TRBD1. Germline CDR1 and CDR2: LGHDT and YNNKEL (reference sequence). This CDR3 is built from 13 residues. V gave up 0 bases and J gave up 9 bases; unmatched junction bases: 4. The CDR3 DNA is TGTGCCAGCAGCCAAGAGGACAGGCCTAGCTACACCTTC. Its protein product is CASSQEDRPSYTF.

The rearrangement joins TRBV18 to TRBJ1-1; 7 nucleotides line up with TRBD1. V lost 3 bases to trimming and J lost 3 bases; unmatched junction nucleotides: 4. Germline CDR1 and CDR2: KGHSH and LQKENI. This CDR3 spans 14 amino acids. The DNA of the CDR3 is TGTGCCAGCTCACCTCTTACAGGGGACACTGAAGCTTTCTTT. It codes for CASSPLTGDTEAFF. The full variable domain, rest sourced from reference TRBV18 and TRBJ1-1, is NAGVMQNPRHLVRRRGQEARLRCSPMKGHSHVYWYRQLPEEGLKFMVYLQKENIIDESGMPKERFSAEFPKEGPSILRIQQVVRGDSAAYFCASSPLTGDTEAFFGQGTRLTVV.

The gene calls are TRBV6-4 and TRBJ1-4; 7 bases align to TRBD1. The V gene end was trimmed by 7 bases and the J gene end by 6 bases; junction bases not matched to a gene: 17. The CDR3 runs to 17 residues. Germline-derived CDR1 and CDR2 are MRHNA and SNTAGT. The CDR3 DNA follows: TGTGCCAGCACCGACAGGGTCAGGGGGGTTCGGGATGAAAAACTGTTTTTT. Translating it yields CASTDRVRGVRDEKLFF.

The chain uses TRBV7-8 and TRBJ2-7, with D unresolved. The CDR3 contains 12 residues. Per the germline V gene, CDR1 is SGHVS and CDR2 is FQNEAQ. Trimming pared 5 bases from V and 3 bases from J, leaving 8 bases between. The CDR3 DNA follows: TGTGCCAGCAGCCGGTCCGGCTACGAGCAGTACTTC. Protein sequence: CASSRSGYEQYF.

This rearrangement joins TRBV18 to TRBJ1-1, with D perhaps TRBD1 (5 bases). Germline values: CDR1 KGHSH, CDR2 LQKENI. The V and J ends lost 8 bases and 2 bases respectively, with 18 bases between them. The CDR3 contains 15 residues. DNA for the CDR3: TGTGCCAGCGCCTCAACCATACAGGATAACACTGAAGCTTTCTTT. Amino acid sequence: CASASTIQDNTEAFF.

CDR3 in amino acids: CASSAVAGATSNEQFF. Written as DNA, the CDR3 is TGTGCCAGTAGTGCGGTAGCGGGGGCCACCTCCAATGAGCAGTTCTTC. The chain recombines TRBV19 with TRBJ2-1; 9 nucleotides line up with TRBD2. This CDR3 spans 16 amino acids. With 5 bases clipped from V and 6 bases from J, the junction kept 11 bases outside the gene matches. Germline CDR1 and CDR2: LNHDA and SQIVND (reference sequence).

This chain uses TRBV7-3 with TRBJ1-2, with D tentatively TRBD1 (5 bases). There are 13 residues in the CDR3. V was clipped by 0 bases and J by 5 bases, with 7 bases between them. Germline values: CDR1 SGHTA, CDR2 FQGTGA. CDR3 in DNA: TGTGCCAGCAGCTTAACAGCAGGGTATGGCTACACCTTC. Translating it yields CASSLTAGYGYTF.

The chain couples TRBV6-1 to TRBJ2-2; 8 bases align to TRBD2. This CDR3 spans 19 amino acids. Trimming at V came to 1 base and at J to 0 bases, leaving 10 bases not matched to a gene. Germline V gene lookup returns CDR1 MNHNS and CDR2 SASEGT. CDR3: CASSEGMLAGLANTGELFF. CDR3 nucleotides: TGTGCCAGCAGTGAAGGAATGCTAGCGGGCCTCGCGAACACCGGGGAGCTGTTTTTT.

J is TRBJ1-2 and V is TRBV30; weak D call: TRBD1 (5 bases). Germline values: CDR1 GTSNPN, CDR2 SVGIG (reference sequence). V was clipped by 4 bases and J by 7 bases, with 7 bases between them. CDR3 length: 10 amino acids. The CDR3 loop reads CAWKDSGYTF. As DNA, the CDR3 is TGTGCCTGGAAAGACAGTGGCTACACCTTC.

The V gene is TRBV6-5, the J gene TRBJ2-3, with 8 bases matching TRBD2. CDR1 and CDR2 from the germline V gene are MNHEY and SVGAGI. This CDR3 is built from 16 residues. V lost 4 bases to trimming and J lost 5 bases; unmatched junction nucleotides: 11. Here the CDR3 DNA reads TGTGCCAGCAGTTTTGGAGCGGGAGCGTTCGGAGATACGCAGTATTTT. Protein sequence: CASSFGAGAFGDTQYF.

This clone was seen once. The rearrangement uses TRBV9 and TRBJ1-5; TRBD1 is a possible D gene (5 bases). The CDR3 is 14 amino acids. Germline CDR1 SGDLS, CDR2 YYNGEE. The V and J ends lost 0 bases and 3 bases respectively, with 7 bases between them. Here the CDR3 DNA reads TGTGCCAGCAGCGTAGAAGGGGACAATCAGCCCCAGCATTTT. It encodes CASSVEGDNQPQHF.

The genes are TRBV7-9 and TRBJ1-2; D is possibly TRBD1 (5 bases). This CDR3 has 15 residues. Per the germline V gene, CDR1 is SEHNR and CDR2 is FQNEAQ (reference sequence). V was shortened by 5 bases and J by 2 bases, with 15 bases between the two germline ends. The CDR3 loop reads CASSPNGGRNYGYTF. The CDR3 DNA sequence: TGTGCCAGCAGCCCGAACGGGGGAAGAAACTATGGCTACACCTTC.

This clone was recorded only once. The chain is built from TRBV19 and TRBJ1-2; possible D gene TRBD1, 6 bases. Trimming pared 5 bases from V and 6 bases from J, leaving 16 bases between. The CDR3 covers 14 residues. The germline CDR1 and CDR2 sequences are LNHDA and SQIVND (reference sequence). CDR3 protein: CASSLTGPPNGYTF. The CDR3, as DNA: TGTGCCAGTAGTCTCACAGGGCCCCCCAATGGCTACACCTTC. The variable domain in full, completed from reference TRBV19 and TRBJ1-2, reads DGGITQSPKYLFRKEGQNVTLSCEQNLNHDAMYWYRQDPGQGLRLIYYSQIVNDFQKGDIAEGYSVSREKKESFPLTVTSAQKNPTAFYLCASSLTGPPNGYTFGSGTRLTVV.

The chain uses TRBV19 and TRBJ2-2; 11 nucleotides agree with TRBD1. The CDR3 sequence is 16 residues long. With 3 bases clipped from V and 5 bases from J, the junction kept 5 bases outside the gene matches. Germline V gene sequence: CDR1 LNHDA, CDR2 SQIVND (reference sequence). CDR3 DNA sequence: TGTGCCAGTAGTATCGGACAGGGGGCGGGTACCGGGGAGCTGTTTTTT. This codes for CASSIGQGAGTGELFF.

The V and J genes are TRBV5-6 and TRBJ2-2; 11 nucleotides align to TRBD1. The V and J ends lost 2 bases and 5 bases, in that order; junction bases with no gene match: 2. The CDR3 is made up of 15 amino acids. CDR1 and CDR2 (germline): SGHDT, YYEEEE. The CDR3 sequence is CASSLRDRGTGELFF. The CDR3 DNA sequence: TGTGCCAGCAGCTTAAGGGACAGGGGGACCGGGGAGCTGTTTTTT. Full variable domain (rest looked up from reference TRBV5-6 and TRBJ2-2): DAGVTQSPTHLIKTRGQQVTLRCSPKSGHDTVSWYQQALGQGPQFIFQYYEEEERQRGNFPDRFSGHQFPNYSSELNVNALLLGDSALYLCASSLRDRGTGELFFGEGSRLTVL.

The chain combines TRBV5-4 with TRBJ1-4, with 7 bases that match TRBD1. CDR3 size: 16 residues. The junction had 8 bases not matched to a gene; V was cut back by 3 bases and J by 3 bases. CDR1 and CDR2 (germline): SGHNT, YYREEE (reference sequence). CDR3 nucleotides: TGTGCCAGCAGCTCCTGGACAGGCGCGGCTAATGAAAAACTGTTTTTT. This codes for CASSSWTGAANEKLFF.

The CDR3 sequence is CASSLQVPPGNTIYF. In nucleotides, the CDR3 is TGTGCCAGTAGTCTTCAGGTCCCTCCTGGAAACACCATATATTTT. The chain recombines TRBV19 with TRBJ1-3; D not resolved. Trimming took 5 bases from V and 2 from J, leaving 13 bases between them. This CDR3 has 15 amino acids. In germline, CDR1 is LNHDA, CDR2 SQIVND (reference sequence).

The rearrangement joins TRBV3-1 (or the pseudogene TRBV3-2) to TRBJ1-1; D may be TRBD1 (6 bases). The V gene lost 1 base and the J gene lost 0 bases, with 6 bases spanning the gap. The CDR3 totals 14 residues. CDR1 is LGHDT, CDR2 YNNKEL, per germline (reference sequence). CDR3 loop: CASSQGTVNTEAFF. DNA for the CDR3: TGTGCCAGCAGCCAAGGGACAGTGAACACTGAAGCTTTCTTT.

This clone came up once. This rearrangement joins TRBV5-1 to TRBJ1-2, with TRBD1 matching over 7 bases. V dropped 0 bases and J dropped 6; count of bases not matched to a gene: 5. This CDR3 is 14 amino acids long. The germline gives CDR1 SGHRS, CDR2 YFSETQ. CDR3 nucleotide sequence: TGCGCCAGCAGCTTGGTGCAGGGGGGAAATGGCTACACCTTC. Amino acids: CASSLVQGGNGYTF. The whole variable domain, remainder taken from reference TRBV5-1 and TRBJ1-2, is KAGVTQTPRYLIKTRGQQVTLSCSPISGHRSVSWYQQTPGQGLQFLFEYFSETQRNKGNFPGRFSGRQFSNSRSEMNVSTLELGDSALYLCASSLVQGGNGYTFGSGTRLTVV.

V usage is TRBV14 and J usage is TRBJ2-2; 8 nucleotides align to TRBD2. Per the germline V gene, CDR1 is SGHDN and CDR2 is FVKESK. The length of the CDR3 is 15 residues. The V and J ends lost 3 bases and 6 bases, in that order; junction bases with no gene match: 6. CDR3 in amino acids: CASSQRAGAAGELFF. The CDR3 DNA reads as TGTGCCAGCAGCCAGCGAGCGGGAGCGGCCGGGGAGCTGTTTTTT.

This chain joins TRBV27 and TRBJ2-1, with D possibly TRBD1 on 6 matching bases. Germline V CDR1 and CDR2: MNHEY, SMNVEV (reference sequence). V gave up 4 bases and J gave up 2 bases, with 15 bases separating them. The CDR3 loop spans 16 amino acids. CDR3 in amino acids: CASSSLRTDTYNEQFF. In nucleotides, the CDR3 is TGTGCCAGCAGTTCTCTAAGGACAGATACCTACAATGAGCAGTTCTTC.

This chain links TRBV7-3 with TRBJ1-5; tentative D call: TRBD1 (6 bases). This CDR3 has 13 residues. Germline CDR1 reads SGHTA; CDR2 reads FQGTGA. V was shortened by 5 bases and J by 4 bases, with 9 bases between the two germline ends. CDR3 in amino acids: CASSAQGNQPQHF. The CDR3 DNA is TGTGCCAGCAGCGCCCAGGGGAATCAGCCCCAGCATTTT.

V is TRBV12-2 and J is TRBJ1-1; whether TRBD1, the table's D call, matches the DNA was not checked. TRBV12-2 corresponds to a pseudogene. This CDR3 region has 13 residues. DNA for the CDR3: TGTGCAAGTCGCCCCCGACAACACACTGAAGCTTTCTTT. Protein sequence: CASRPRQHTEAFF.

The chain joins TRBV28 to TRBJ2-1; D is perhaps TRBD2 (6 bases). Trimming left V 8 bases short and J 0 bases short, with 14 bases between. Germline-derived CDR1 and CDR2 are MDHEN and SYDVKM. The CDR3 is 15 amino acids. The DNA for the CDR3 is TGTGCCAGCGACCGAAAAGCGGGCTCCTACAATGAGCAGTTCTTC. Its translation: CASDRKAGSYNEQFF. The variable domain in full, with the rest retrieved from reference TRBV28 and TRBJ2-1, is DVKVTQSSRYLVKRTGEKVFLECVQDMDHENMFWYRQDPGLGLRLIYFSYDVKMKEKGDIPEGYSVSREKKERFSLILESASTNQTSMYLCASDRKAGSYNEQFFGPGTRLTVL.

The gene calls are TRBV15 and TRBJ1-2; unclear D gene. The CDR3 is 14 amino acids. The germline V gene encodes CDR1 LNHNV and CDR2 YYDKDF (reference sequence). V was pared by 3 bases and J by 2 bases, with 10 bases between. The CDR3 protein is CATSREGLNYGYTF. Written as DNA, the CDR3 is TGTGCCACCAGCAGGGAGGGCCTGAACTATGGCTACACCTTC.

This chain joins TRBV9 and TRBJ2-1; TRBD1 matches at 10 bases. With V trimmed by 4 bases and J by 7 bases, 5 bases remained unmatched. The CDR3 extends over 14 amino acids. Germline lookup yields CDR1 SGDLS and CDR2 YYNGEE. In nucleotides, the CDR3 is TGTGCCAGCAGCTCCCCGGGACAGGGGAATGAGCAGTTCTTC. Protein product: CASSSPGQGNEQFF.